This paragraph covers one TCR beta chain sequence. This sample was taken from a study of T cell changes during pregnancy in multiple sclerosis. The CDR3 consists of 19 residues. Trimming removed 3 bases from V and 2 bases from J; junction bases left unmatched: 12. From germline, CDR1 is MNHEY and CDR2 SMNVEV (reference sequence). The repertoire was sequenced with immunoSEQ multiplex PCR; TCRdb's copy has only in-frame clones and lacks some. The data show tens of thousands of clones, 90% seen once. This sequence originates from a female donor with multiple sclerosis, enrolled in a pregnancy study. The starting material was CD8+ T cells from peripheral blood mononuclear cells, obtained in the first trimester of pregnancy. The rearrangement joins TRBV27 to TRBJ2-1; 11 nucleotides agree with TRBD2. Here the CDR3 DNA reads TGTGCCAGCAGTTTCCAGGCCGTCTTTAGCGGGAGGGCCTACAATGAGCAGTTCTTC. Its translation: CASSFQAVFSGRAYNEQFF.